This T cell receptor beta chain appears in the sequencing data of a study of cytomegalovirus exposure and HLA in healthy donors. Study observations and caveats: The study put 150 or so TCR beta chains on its list as cytomegalovirus-associated. Most subjects had HLA-A and HLA-B alleles reportedly predicted accurately by TCR beta sequences. DRB1 showed the most TCR associations and HLA-C the fewest in a later analysis, as rates varied by HLA locus. Cytomegalovirus status was reportedly diagnosed by the classifier with high sensitivity and specificity.

About this clone itself: Its specificity is not known.

V lost 0 bases and J lost 5, with 18 bases in between. This CDR3 comprises 16 residues. Per germline, CDR1 SGDLS and CDR2 YYNGEE. Amplification used 60 Vbeta primers and 13 Jbeta primers. The table came from immunoSEQ multiplex PCR; TCRdb's copy has only in-frame clones and leaves some out. The profile shows over 150,000 clones, about four fifths of them singletons. The sequence came from a man aged 30 to 45 in good health and CMV-seropositive. Sequenced input: PBMCs. The chain combines TRBV9 with TRBJ2-7; maybe TRBD1 (5 bases). CDR3 DNA sequence: TGTGCCAGCAGCGTAGATGGGGCCGTTTTTGTCGACGAGCAGTACTTC. It translates to CASSVDGAVFVDEQYF. Combining the CDR3 with reference TRBV9 and TRBJ2-7 gives the whole variable domain DSGVTQTPKHLITATGQRVTLRCSPRSGDLSVYWYQQSLDQGLQFLIQYYNGEERAKGNILERFSAQQFPDLHSELNLSSLELGDSALYFCASSVDGAVFVDEQYFGPGTRLTVT.